These 8 T cell receptor beta chains share one sample of origin, sequenced in a study of blood T cell repertoires in COVID-19. The data were produced by immunoSEQ multiplex PCR, yet TCRdb's version contains in-frame clones alone and is incomplete. The sample gives under 400,000 clones, roughly 89% of which show up once; approximately 7% is in the top ten. Sequenced input: peripheral blood. All receptors come from a man aged 18 to 30 with active or convalescent COVID-19.

V gene TRBV24-1 combines with J gene TRBJ2-1; tentatively, D is TRBD2 (6 bases). Germline V gene lookup returns CDR1 KGHDR and CDR2 SFDVKD. Trimming took 5 bases from V and 4 from J, leaving 17 bases between them. This CDR3 is 16 amino acids long. The CDR3, as DNA: TGTGCCACCAGTGGTAGCGGAAGTAGAAATTACAATGAGCAGTTCTTC. Encoded protein: CATSGSGSRNYNEQFF.

The chain links TRBV9 to TRBJ2-7; TRBD2 matches at 7 bases. This CDR3 comprises 13 residues. With 4 bases clipped from V and 6 bases from J, the junction kept 7 bases outside the gene matches. CDR1 and CDR2 (germline): SGDLS, YYNGEE. The CDR3 bases are TGTGCCAGCAGCCGGATTACGGGGGGCGAGCAGTACTTC. Protein sequence: CASSRITGGEQYF.

This chain links TRBV27 with TRBJ1-1; TRBD1 is a possible D gene (5 bases). CDR1 is MNHEY and CDR2 is SMNVEV in the germline V gene (reference sequence). The CDR3 has 14 residues. With 7 bases removed from V and 0 bases from J, the gap between germline ends came to 12 bases. CDR3 sequence: CASTDRGMNTEAFF. The CDR3 coding sequence is TGTGCCAGCACCGACCGGGGGATGAACACTGAAGCTTTCTTT.

This clone has a handful of counts. Other DNA sequences in the sample encode the same CDR3. The chain couples TRBV15 to TRBJ2-1; TRBD2 agrees at 10 bases. V gave up 2 bases and J gave up 3 bases; unmatched junction bases: 1. Germline V gene data show CDR1 as LNHNV and CDR2 as YYDKDF (reference sequence). This CDR3 has 15 residues. The CDR3 DNA sequence: TGTGCCACCAGCAGACTAGCGGGAGACTACAATGAGCAGTTCTTC. Its protein product is CATSRLAGDYNEQFF.

This clone was seen a handful of times. The chain has TRBV6-5 and TRBJ2-1; the D is unclear. This CDR3 has 11 amino acids. Trimming left V 2 bases short and J 10 bases short, with 6 bases between. Germline V CDR1 and CDR2: MNHEY, SVGAGI. The CDR3 DNA sequence: TGTGCCAGCAGTTACGGTAGAGAGCAGTTCTTC. Protein product: CASSYGREQFF.

The chain employs TRBV5-8 and TRBJ2-3; 7 nucleotides line up with TRBD2. Germline values: CDR1 SGHTS, CDR2 YDEGEE. The CDR3 spans 15 residues. V trimming: 2 bases; J trimming: 0 bases; junction bases outside the gene matches: 3. The CDR3, as DNA: TGTGCCAGCAGCTTAAGCGGGGTTAGCACAGATACGCAGTATTTT. As protein: CASSLSGVSTDTQYF.

The chain has TRBV6-6 and TRBJ1-1, with a weak D call TRBD1 (5 bases). The CDR3 runs 15 residues. V gave up 8 bases and J gave up 1 base, with 17 bases separating them. Germline V lookup: CDR1 MNHNY, CDR2 SVGAGI (reference sequence). CDR3 bases: TGTGCCAGCGTGGAGAAAGGGGTTACGAACACTGAAGCTTTCTTT. Translated: CASVEKGVTNTEAFF.

This chain uses TRBV6-5 with TRBJ2-4; 7 bases fit TRBD1. The CDR3 spans 14 residues. Germline lookup yields CDR1 MNHEY and CDR2 SVGAGI. Germline trimming cut 6 bases from V and 6 bases from J; bases unmatched to any gene: 8. CDR3 DNA: TGTGCCAGCAGACAGGGGCCGACCACAAACATTCAGTACTTC. Translating it yields CASRQGPTTNIQYF.